A selection of T cell receptor beta chains follows, all from one sample in a study of cytomegalovirus exposure and HLA in healthy donors. Assay used: immunoSEQ multiplex PCR; TCRdb lists only in-frame clones, some missing. The sample yields around 200,000 clones, around 78% seen once. The material sequenced was PBMCs. The receptors here all came from a man aged 30-40 years in good health and CMV-seronegative. The CDR3 runs from the conserved cysteine through the conserved F or W. A D gene is named only where the DNA matches it firmly. Part of the rows lack a size; the others show once, few, many or a class for expanded clones.

TRBJ2-7 | TRBD1 | . | 17 | TRBV19 | CASSITPGGQGAYEQYF | TGTGCCAGTAGTATAACCCCCGGGGGACAGGGGGCCTACGAGCAGTACTTC
TRBJ2-7 | . | . | 11 | TRBV20-1 | CSALVINEQYF | TGCAGTGCACTAGTGATTAACGAGCAGTACTTC
TRBJ2-5 | TRBD1 | few | 15 | TRBV28 | CASSSFTGGVETQYF | TGTGCCAGCAGTTCCTTTACAGGGGGCGTTGAGACCCAGTACTTC
TRBJ1-5 | TRBD1 | . | 16 | TRBV28 | CASSFGQAYSNQPQHF | TGTGCCAGCAGTTTTGGACAGGCCTATAGCAATCAGCCCCAGCATTTT
TRBJ1-2 | . | . | 14 | TRBV13 | CASSEDKTAYGYTF | TGTGCCAGCAGCGAAGATAAGACAGCCTATGGCTACACCTTC
TRBJ2-5 | . | . | 13 | TRBV27 | CASSLDSRETQYF | TGTGCCAGCAGTTTAGACAGTAGAGAGACCCAGTACTTC
TRBJ1-4 | TRBD1 | . | 14 | TRBV19 | CASRPTGDEEKLFF | TGTGCCAGTAGACCGACAGGGGATGAAGAAAAACTGTTTTTT
TRBJ1-5 | . | . | 14 | TRBV5-1 | CASSLAFGNQPQHF | TGCGCCAGCAGCTTGGCTTTCGGCAATCAGCCCCAGCATTTT
TRBJ2-7 | TRBD2 | . | 15 | TRBV5-1 | CASSSGLAGVYEQYF | TGCGCCAGCAGCTCGGGACTAGCGGGAGTCTACGAGCAGTACTTC
TRBJ1-1 | TRBD1 | . | 14 | TRBV2 | CASTTQGMNTEAFF | TGTGCCAGCACAACACAGGGGATGAACACTGAAGCTTTCTTT
TRBJ2-5 | TRBD2 | . | 14 | TRBV30 | CAWRTGLADQTQYF | TGTGCCTGGAGGACCGGACTAGCGGACCAGACCCAGTACTTC
TRBJ1-1 | . | . | 12 | TRBV28 | CASSLSVKEAFF | TGTGCCAGCAGTTTGAGCGTCAAAGAAGCTTTCTTT
TRBJ1-2 | TRBD1 | . | 14 | TRBV5-1 | CASSSGQGGNGYTF | TGCGCCAGCAGCTCCGGACAGGGAGGAAATGGCTACACCTTC
TRBJ2-1 | TRBD2 | . | 18 | TRBV19 | CASSIPTGSGSVKVEQFF | TGTGCCAGTAGTATTCCCACCGGTAGCGGGAGTGTGAAGGTGGAGCAGTTCTTC
TRBJ1-4 | TRBD1 | . | 16 | TRBV9 | CASSPRDRGRNEKLFF | TGTGCCAGCAGCCCCCGGGACAGGGGGCGGAATGAAAAACTGTTTTTT
TRBJ2-5 | TRBD2 | few | 16 | TRBV7-9 | CASSLVAGVWQETQYF | TGTGCCAGCAGCTTAGTGGCGGGGGTTTGGCAAGAGACCCAGTACTTC
TRBJ2-3 | TRBD2 | . | 16 | TRBV19 | CASIPTSGRSTDTQYF | TGTGCCAGTATCCCTACTAGCGGGAGAAGCACAGATACGCAGTATTTT
TRBJ2-3 | TRBD2 | . | 16 | TRBV7-3 | CASSPTSAGATDTQYF | TGTGCCAGCAGCCCAACTAGCGCGGGAGCCACAGATACGCAGTATTTT
TRBJ2-1 | . | . | 16 | TRBV7-9 | CASSPLQVGSYNEQFF | TGTGCCAGCAGCCCCTTACAGGTCGGCTCCTACAATGAGCAGTTCTTC
TRBJ2-4 | . | . | 15 | TRBV2 | CASSDNRDAKNIQYF | TGTGCCAGCAGTGACAACAGGGATGCCAAAAACATTCAGTACTTC